The 18 T cell receptor beta chains below were found in one sample sequenced in a study of cytomegalovirus exposure and HLA in healthy donors. Only in-frame clones appear in the TCRdb table, and some are missing; sequencing was by immunoSEQ multiplex PCR. Among about 160,000 clones listed, about nine tenths were seen once. The sequenced sample was PBMCs. All receptors derive from a woman aged 25 to 39 in good health and CMV-seronegative.

J is TRBJ2-1 and V is TRBV5-1, with TRBD2 identical over 8 bases. With 2 bases clipped from V and 7 bases from J, the junction kept 5 bases outside the gene matches. CDR1 and CDR2 (germline): SGHRS, YFSETQ. CDR3 size: 14 residues. CDR3 nucleotide sequence: TGCGCCAGCAGCTTCACCGGGACTAGAAATGAGCAGTTCTTC. As protein: CASSFTGTRNEQFF. The complete variable domain, with remaining parts taken from reference TRBV5-1 and TRBJ2-1, reads KAGVTQTPRYLIKTRGQQVTLSCSPISGHRSVSWYQQTPGQGLQFLFEYFSETQRNKGNFPGRFSGRQFSNSRSEMNVSTLELGDSALYLCASSFTGTRNEQFFGPGTRLTVL.

The chain has TRBV5-4 and TRBJ2-2; D is tentatively TRBD1 or TRBD2 (5 bases each). CDR1 SGHNT and CDR2 YYREEE come from the germline V gene (reference sequence). The CDR3 extends over 17 amino acids. The V end lost 0 bases, the J end lost 0 bases, and 12 bases lay between the germline ends. In DNA form, the CDR3 reads TGTGCCAGCAGCTTGGAGAGGGGTAGGGCGAACACCGGGGAGCTGTTTTTT. Protein sequence: CASSLERGRANTGELFF. Using reference TRBV5-4 and TRBJ2-2 for the parts outside the CDR3, the full variable domain is ETGVTQSPTHLIKTRGQQVTLRCSSQSGHNTVSWYQQALGQGPQFIFQYYREEENGRGNFPPRFSGLQFPNYSSELNVNALELDDSALYLCASSLERGRANTGELFFGEGSRLTVL.

This rearrangement joins TRBV5-6 to TRBJ2-5; D is possibly TRBD2 (5 bases). V lost 1 base, J lost 3 bases, and 13 bases lay in between. The CDR3 has 15 amino acids. Germline V CDR1 and CDR2: SGHDT, YYEEEE. The CDR3 loop reads CASSLLGDLKETQYF. The CDR3 region has the DNA TGTGCCAGCAGCTTGTTGGGAGACCTAAAAGAGACCCAGTACTTC. The entire variable domain, with the rest obtained from reference TRBV5-6 and TRBJ2-5, is as follows: DAGVTQSPTHLIKTRGQQVTLRCSPKSGHDTVSWYQQALGQGPQFIFQYYEEEERQRGNFPDRFSGHQFPNYSSELNVNALLLGDSALYLCASSLLGDLKETQYFGPGTRLLVL.

J is TRBJ1-4 and V is TRBV29-1; a possible D gene is TRBD1 (5 bases). Trimming left V 6 bases short and J 6 bases short, with 17 bases between. The CDR3 spans 14 residues. Germline CDR1 is SQVTM and CDR2 is ANQGSEA. CDR3 coding DNA: TGCAGCGTGTTGACAGACCATTTGGATGAAAAACTGTTTTTT. As protein: CSVLTDHLDEKLFF.

This rearrangement joins TRBV19 to TRBJ2-2; D is undetermined. The CDR3 runs 13 residues. V gave up 0 bases and J gave up 5 bases, with 4 bases separating them. Germline lookup yields CDR1 LNHDA and CDR2 SQIVND (reference sequence). As DNA, the CDR3 is TGTGCCAGTAGTATAGATCTGACCGGGGAGCTGTTTTTT. Residues: CASSIDLTGELFF. The full variable domain, its missing parts supplied by reference TRBV19 and TRBJ2-2, is DGGITQSPKYLFRKEGQNVTLSCEQNLNHDAMYWYRQDPGQGLRLIYYSQIVNDFQKGDIAEGYSVSREKKESFPLTVTSAQKNPTAFYLCASSIDLTGELFFGEGSRLTVL.

In this sample, this clone turned up a few times. The gene calls are TRBV6-1 and TRBJ1-1, with no clear D. The V end lost 10 bases, the J end lost 4 bases, and 16 bases lay between the germline ends. CDR3 length equals 13 residues. Germline CDR1 and CDR2: MNHNS and SASEGT. In nucleotides, the CDR3 is TGTGCCATCAAGCCAGGCGGTGGCACTGAAGCTTTCTTT. It translates to CAIKPGGGTEAFF.

The chain has TRBV2 and TRBJ1-4; D call uncertain. The germline V and J ends were trimmed by 6 bases and 8 bases, with 10 bases remaining between them. Per germline, CDR1 SNHLY and CDR2 FYNNEI. CDR3 size: 12 residues. DNA of the CDR3: TGTGCCAGCAGGCGAGGGAAGGAAAAACTGTTTTTT. It encodes CASRRGKEKLFF.

The chain joins TRBV15 to TRBJ2-5, with 7 bases aligning to TRBD2. Germline V CDR1 and CDR2: LNHNV, YYDKDF (reference sequence). The CDR3 covers 17 residues. V gave up 2 bases and J gave up 3 bases; unmatched junction bases: 12. The CDR3 DNA is TGTGCCACCAGCAGAAGGAGCGGGGCCGTAGGTAAAGAGACCCAGTACTTC. This codes for CATSRRSGAVGKETQYF.

This chain uses TRBV10-3 with TRBJ2-5; 7 positions agree with TRBD1. This CDR3 is built from 15 residues. The V gene end was trimmed by 4 bases and the J gene end by 2 bases; junction bases not matched to a gene: 7. From germline, CDR1 is ENHRY and CDR2 SYGVKD. CDR3 protein: CAISANRGLQETQYF. Written as DNA, the CDR3 is TGTGCCATCAGTGCGAACAGGGGCCTACAAGAGACCCAGTACTTC.

The chain recombines TRBV5-4 with TRBJ1-2; the D gene is possibly TRBD1 (6 bases). The CDR3 contains 13 residues. The V and J ends lost 7 bases and 0 bases respectively, with 10 bases between them. In germline, CDR1 is SGHNT, CDR2 YYREEE (reference sequence). CDR3 nucleotides: TGTGCCAGCGGTGACAGGACTAACTATGGCTACACCTTC. This gives the protein CASGDRTNYGYTF.

J is TRBJ2-3 and V is TRBV4-1; D gene unclear. The germline V gene has CDR1 MGHRA and CDR2 YSYEKL. The CDR3 sequence is 16 residues long. V was pared by 0 bases and J by 1 base, with 11 bases between. CDR3 residues: CASSQEGSRGTDTQYF. The CDR3 region has the DNA TGCGCCAGCAGCCAAGAGGGCAGCCGGGGCACAGATACGCAGTATTTT.

This sequence joins TRBV10-3 and TRBJ1-5; 9 bases are a match to TRBD1. J lost 5 bases, V lost 8 bases, and 7 bases had no gene match. The CDR3 has 14 amino acids. CDR1 is ENHRY, CDR2 SYGVKD, per germline. The CDR3 nucleotides are TGTGCCATCTCGACAGGGGGAGTTGATCAGCCCCAGCATTTT. Protein product: CAISTGGVDQPQHF.

The chain employs TRBV27 and TRBJ2-7; maybe TRBD1 (5 bases). CDR1 is MNHEY, CDR2 SMNVEV, per germline (reference sequence). The CDR3 extends over 15 amino acids. V lost 3 bases and J 0 bases, leaving 12 bases between the germline ends. The CDR3 DNA follows: TGTGCCAGCAGTTTCGGCCCCCAGGGCTCCTACGAGCAGTACTTC. It codes for CASSFGPQGSYEQYF.

Concerning this clone: The sample has other DNA sequences that encode this CDR3 too. CDR3 sequence: CASSLQGRNQPQHF. CDR3 DNA: TGTGCCAGCAGCCTCCAGGGTCGCAATCAGCCCCAGCATTTT. This chain connects TRBV27 to TRBJ1-5; D is possibly TRBD1 (5 bases). CDR3 length equals 14 residues. V dropped 6 bases and J dropped 2 bases, with 11 bases sitting between them. Germline V gene lookup returns CDR1 MNHEY and CDR2 SMNVEV (reference sequence).

The chain employs TRBV29-1 and TRBJ2-4, with 10 bases aligning to TRBD2. Germline-derived CDR1 and CDR2 are SQVTM and ANQGSEA. CDR3 length: 19 amino acids. V was pared by 7 bases and J by 0 bases, with 18 bases of the junction left unmatched. Here the CDR3 reads CSDPLPGLAWAIAKNIQYF. CDR3 nucleotides: TGCAGCGATCCCCTGCCGGGACTAGCGTGGGCCATAGCCAAAAACATTCAGTACTTC.

The gene calls are TRBV5-6 and TRBJ1-2, with no clear D. V was clipped by 0 bases and J by 4 bases, with 10 bases between them. The V gene's germline CDR1 is SGHDT and CDR2 YYEEEE. The CDR3 has 14 residues. The CDR3 DNA is TGTGCCAGCAGCTTGGTCCACCCTAGCTATGGCTACACCTTC. Protein product: CASSLVHPSYGYTF.

This chain links TRBV4-3 with TRBJ1-5; the D is unclear. The V end lost 1 base, the J end lost 5 bases, and 6 bases lay between the germline ends. The CDR3 sequence is 13 residues long. Germline V gene data show CDR1 as LGHNA and CDR2 as YSLEER. DNA of the CDR3: TGCGCCAGCAGCCAAGGACGGGATCAGCCCCAGCATTTT. It is translated as CASSQGRDQPQHF.

The chain recombines TRBV27 with TRBJ1-2; 7 bases are shared with TRBD1. The CDR3 has 13 residues. Germline CDR1 MNHEY, CDR2 SMNVEV (reference sequence). J lost 7 bases, V lost 5 bases, and 7 bases had no gene match. CDR3 residues: CASSPDRAGGYTF. In DNA, the CDR3 is TGTGCCAGCAGTCCCGACAGGGCCGGTGGCTACACCTTC.